These 26 T cell receptor beta chains originate from one sample sequenced in a study of shared clonotypes between healthy human individuals. Profiling relied on immunoSEQ multiplex PCR, and the TCRdb table lists in-frame clones only, not all of them. The sample yields millions of clones, about 92% seen once. Sequenced: naive CD4+ T cells sorted from blood. This sample's subset: CD45RA+ positively selected. The receptor set was obtained from a man aged 18 to 29 in good health.

The genes are TRBV28 and TRBJ2-5; 11 bases match TRBD1. CDR3 size: 15 residues. V dropped 5 bases and J dropped 7; count of bases not matched to a gene: 9. Germline loops: CDR1 MDHEN, CDR2 SYDVKM. CDR3 in DNA: TGTGCCAGCAGTCTCTCGGGGACAGGGGGGGGGACCCAGTACTTC. This gives the protein CASSLSGTGGGTQYF. Full variable domain (rest looked up from reference TRBV28 and TRBJ2-5): DVKVTQSSRYLVKRTGEKVFLECVQDMDHENMFWYRQDPGLGLRLIYFSYDVKMKEKGDIPEGYSVSREKKERFSLILESASTNQTSMYLCASSLSGTGGGTQYFGPGTRLLVL.

The chain employs TRBV7-2 and TRBJ2-2; D is ambiguous. The CDR3 is 16 amino acids. Germline V gives CDR1 SGHTA, CDR2 FQGNSA. The V end lost 7 bases, the J end lost 0 bases, and 15 bases lay between the germline ends. In nucleotides, the CDR3 is TGTGCCAGCACCAACCAGGAGATAACGAACACCGGGGAGCTGTTTTTT. It codes for CASTNQEITNTGELFF.

A remark on this clone: The sample contains more than one DNA sequence encoding this CDR3. The V gene is TRBV6-5, the J gene TRBJ2-7; 8 positions agree with TRBD1. The CDR3 covers 14 residues. The V segment lost 6 bases and the J segment 2 bases; nucleotides outside the gene matches: 6. Per the germline V gene, CDR1 is MNHEY and CDR2 is SVGAGI. The CDR3 sequence: CASRAGQGTYEQYF. In DNA form, the CDR3 reads TGTGCCAGCAGGGCAGGACAGGGAACCTACGAGCAGTACTTC.

DNA for the CDR3: TGTGCCAGCTCACAGTCTAGCGGGAATACCCAAGAGACCCAGTACTTC. It encodes CASSQSSGNTQETQYF. This chain links TRBV18 with TRBJ2-5, with 9 bases identical to TRBD2. Germline-derived CDR1 and CDR2 are KGHSH and LQKENI. The junction had 7 bases not matched to a gene; V was cut back by 4 bases and J by 1 base. The CDR3 loop spans 16 amino acids. Looking up the rest from reference TRBV18 and TRBJ2-5 gives the full variable domain: NAGVMQNPRHLVRRRGQEARLRCSPMKGHSHVYWYRQLPEEGLKFMVYLQKENIIDESGMPKERFSAEFPKEGPSILRIQQVVRGDSAAYFCASSQSSGNTQETQYFGPGTRLLVL.

This chain links TRBV5-6 with TRBJ2-2, with D hard to call. In germline, CDR1 is SGHDT, CDR2 YYEEEE. The germline V and J ends were trimmed by 2 bases and 4 bases, with 12 bases remaining between them. The CDR3 is made up of 15 amino acids. The CDR3 bases are TGTGCCAGCAGCTTCCTAGGCTCTGCCACCGGGGAGCTGTTTTTT. Amino acids: CASSFLGSATGELFF.

This rearrangement joins TRBV7-8 to TRBJ1-2; tentative D call: TRBD1 (5 bases). V dropped 3 bases and J dropped 8 bases, with 16 bases sitting between them. The CDR3 sequence is 14 residues long. Germline V lookup: CDR1 SGHVS, CDR2 FQNEAQ. The CDR3 sequence is CASSFSQGSGGYTF. The CDR3 DNA is TGTGCCAGCAGCTTCAGTCAGGGCTCGGGGGGCTACACCTTC.

The V call is TRBV10-3, the J call TRBJ1-4; D perhaps matches TRBD1 (5 bases). V was cut by 0 bases and J by 0 bases, with 11 bases left in between. Germline CDR1 reads ENHRY; CDR2 reads SYGVKD. CDR3 length equals 17 residues. The CDR3 is CAISESRGDPTNEKLFF. The CDR3 DNA reads TGTGCCATCAGTGAGTCCCGTGGGGACCCAACTAATGAAAAACTGTTTTTT.

The rearrangement uses TRBV21-1 and TRBJ2-5; TRBD2 is taken as the D call from the table, unchecked against the DNA. TRBV21-1 is termed a pseudogene. The CDR3 loop spans 16 amino acids. CDR3 amino acids: CASSKGELAEQETQYF. The CDR3 coding sequence is TGTGCCAGCAGCAAAGGGGAACTAGCGGAGCAAGAGACCCAGTACTTC.

The chain joins TRBV6-5 to TRBJ1-5; D is unclear. Germline V gene lookup returns CDR1 MNHEY and CDR2 SVGAGI. V was trimmed by 6 bases and J by 3 bases, leaving 12 bases between them. The CDR3 is 14 amino acids. The CDR3 sequence: CASSVGRFNQPQHF. The CDR3 DNA reads as TGTGCCAGCAGCGTAGGACGGTTCAATCAGCCCCAGCATTTT.

J is TRBJ1-1 and V is TRBV21-1. TRBV21-1 is a pseudogene locus. The CDR3 is made up of 15 amino acids. DNA of the CDR3: TGTGCCAGCAGCAAAGGAGGGGCAGAGAACACTGAAGCTTTCTTT. Protein product: CASSKGGAENTEAFF.

CDR3 coding DNA: TGTGCCAGCAGCCCACTAGCGGGAATCTGGTATGAGACCCAGTACTTC. Translated: CASSPLAGIWYETQYF. This chain connects TRBV7-2 to TRBJ2-5; TRBD2 matches at 10 bases. J gave up 5 bases and V 5 bases, and 11 bases lay outside the gene matches. The germline V gene has CDR1 SGHTA and CDR2 FQGNSA. The CDR3 extends over 16 amino acids.

This chain uses TRBV5-3 with TRBJ1-5; 7 bases fit TRBD1. TRBV5-3 is reported as an ORF; its role is uncertain. The V gene end was trimmed by 4 bases and the J gene end by 3 bases; junction bases not matched to a gene: 7. The CDR3 length is 15 residues. CDR3 residues: CARSGQTGANQPQHF. CDR3 in DNA: TGTGCCAGAAGCGGACAAACAGGGGCCAATCAGCCCCAGCATTTT.

V and J are TRBV4-1 and TRBJ1-2; maybe TRBD1 (6 bases). The V end lost 2 bases, the J end lost 2 bases, and 12 bases lay between the germline ends. Per germline, CDR1 MGHRA and CDR2 YSYEKL. The CDR3 is made up of 15 amino acids. CDR3 bases: TGCGCCAGCAGCCAACCCCTTAGGGGGAACTATGGCTACACCTTC. Translated, it gives CASSQPLRGNYGYTF.

The V call is TRBV5-5, the J call TRBJ2-5; 10 bases line up with TRBD2. Trimming cost V 6 bases and J 2 bases; bases outside gene matches: 16. Germline CDR1 and CDR2: SGHKS and YYEKEE (reference sequence). The CDR3 is 18 residues long. Here the CDR3 reads CASTGWSSGRLWQETQYF. CDR3 DNA sequence: TGTGCCAGCACCGGATGGAGTAGCGGGAGGTTATGGCAAGAGACCCAGTACTTC.

The rearrangement joins TRBV19 to TRBJ1-3; D is possibly TRBD1 (6 bases). V was trimmed by 3 bases and J by 2 bases, leaving 14 bases between them. Germline CDR1 LNHDA, CDR2 SQIVND (reference sequence). The CDR3 is 16 amino acids. In nucleotides, the CDR3 is TGTGCCAGTAGTATTACGGGGGCGAATACTGGAAACACCATATATTTT. Its protein is CASSITGANTGNTIYF.

V gene TRBV6-6 combines with J gene TRBJ1-1; unclear D gene. CDR3 length: 13 residues. The ends were cut back, 5 bases at V and 1 base at J, with 8 bases in the middle. Germline V lookup: CDR1 MNHNY, CDR2 SVGAGI (reference sequence). The CDR3 is CASSTPGNTEAFF. For the CDR3, the DNA is TGTGCCAGCAGTACCCCAGGGAACACTGAAGCTTTCTTT.

The DNA for the CDR3 is TGTGCCAGCAATCCAACTAGGTACAATGAGCAGTTCTTC. It codes for CASNPTRYNEQFF. The chain carries TRBV6-6 and TRBJ2-1; possible D gene TRBD2, 5 bases. CDR3 length equals 13 residues. Germline V gene sequence: CDR1 MNHNY, CDR2 SVGAGI (reference sequence). The germline V and J ends were trimmed by 7 bases and 4 bases, with 11 bases remaining between them.

The rearrangement joins TRBV5-1 to TRBJ2-2; 10 nucleotides match TRBD2. Germline-derived CDR1 and CDR2 are SGHRS and YFSETQ. V shed 0 bases and J 4 bases; nucleotides not matched to a gene: 6. This CDR3 comprises 17 residues. Here the CDR3 reads CASSLAASGGRTGELFF. In DNA, the CDR3 is TGCGCCAGCAGCTTGGCGGCTAGCGGGGGCCGCACCGGGGAGCTGTTTTTT.

In this sample, this clone turned up once. This chain connects TRBV6-5 to TRBJ2-2; 9 nucleotides line up with TRBD2. In germline, CDR1 is MNHEY, CDR2 SVGAGI. The CDR3 totals 15 residues. V lost 7 bases to trimming and J lost 0 bases; unmatched junction nucleotides: 3. The CDR3 spells CASTASGANTGELFF. The DNA for the CDR3 is TGTGCCAGCACTGCTAGCGGGGCGAACACCGGGGAGCTGTTTTTT.

With regard to this clone: The sample has other DNA sequences that encode this CDR3 too. This sequence joins TRBV5-4 and TRBJ2-2; TRBD1 aligns across 9 bases. Germline assignment: CDR1 SGHNT and CDR2 YYREEE (reference sequence). CDR3 length: 16 residues. Losses at the gene ends were 0 bases for V and 6 bases for J; bases not matched to a gene: 6. The CDR3 sequence: CASSLAGQGRAGELFF. For the CDR3, the DNA is TGTGCCAGCAGCTTGGCGGGACAGGGCCGGGCCGGGGAGCTGTTTTTT.

This chain links TRBV10-3 with TRBJ2-5; D possibly matches TRBD1 or TRBD2 (6 bases each). V was shortened by 2 bases and J by 5 bases, with 12 bases between the two germline ends. CDR1 ENHRY and CDR2 SYGVKD come from the germline V gene. The CDR3 has 14 residues. The CDR3 here is CAISEGGPVETQYF. In DNA, the CDR3 is TGTGCCATCAGTGAGGGGGGGCCCGTCGAGACCCAGTACTTC.

The chain employs TRBV5-8 and TRBJ2-1; D is perhaps TRBD2 (5 bases). Germline V gives CDR1 SGHTS, CDR2 YDEGEE. Trimming shortened V by 0 bases and J by 2 bases, and 9 bases separated the two germline ends. The CDR3 has 15 residues. The CDR3, as DNA: TGTGCCAGCAGCTTGGTGAGCGGTCCCTACAATGAGCAGTTCTTC. The encoded protein is CASSLVSGPYNEQFF.

The chain couples TRBV10-3 to TRBJ2-7; 9 bases are a match to TRBD1. There are 14 residues in the CDR3. The trim removed 6 bases at V and 2 bases at J, leaving 5 bases unmatched. CDR1 ENHRY and CDR2 SYGVKD come from the germline V gene. The CDR3 loop is CAIRTGTGTYEQYF. CDR3 coding DNA: TGTGCCATCAGAACCGGGACAGGGACCTACGAGCAGTACTTC.

The J gene is TRBJ2-3, the V gene TRBV5-6; 7 bases are shared with TRBD1. This CDR3 comprises 13 residues. CDR1 is SGHDT and CDR2 is YYEEEE in the germline V gene. V lost 4 bases, J lost 4 bases, and 3 bases stayed unmatched. This CDR3 reads CASSLTGADTQYF. The CDR3 DNA reads TGTGCCAGCAGCCTTACAGGGGCAGATACGCAGTATTTT.

This sequence joins TRBV11-3 and TRBJ2-2; TRBD2 agrees at 10 bases. Germline-derived CDR1 and CDR2 are SGHNT and YENEEA. With 5 bases clipped from V and 6 bases from J, the junction kept 3 bases outside the gene matches. This CDR3 comprises 14 residues. The CDR3 loop is CASSPGTSAGELFF. For the CDR3, the DNA is TGTGCCAGCAGCCCCGGGACTAGCGCCGGGGAGCTGTTTTTT.

The rearrangement links TRBV6-5 to TRBJ1-2; the D is unclear. The CDR3 runs to 12 residues. CDR1 and CDR2 (germline): MNHEY, SVGAGI. Trimming took off 3 bases at V and 8 bases at J, with 10 bases between the two ends. The CDR3 coding sequence is TGTGCCAGCAGTTATCGGTTTGGAGGCTACACCTTC. Translation gives CASSYRFGGYTF.